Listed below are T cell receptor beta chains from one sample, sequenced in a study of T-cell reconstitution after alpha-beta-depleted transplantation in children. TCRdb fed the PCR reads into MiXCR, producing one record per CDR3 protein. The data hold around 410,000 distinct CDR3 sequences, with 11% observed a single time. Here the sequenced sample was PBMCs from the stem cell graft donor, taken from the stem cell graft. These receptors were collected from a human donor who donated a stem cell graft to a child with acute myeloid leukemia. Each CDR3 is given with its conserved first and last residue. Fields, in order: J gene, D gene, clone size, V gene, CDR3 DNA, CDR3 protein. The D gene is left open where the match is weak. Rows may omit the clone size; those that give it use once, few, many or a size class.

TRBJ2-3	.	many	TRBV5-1	TGCGCCAGCAGCCCCTCAGGGACGGGTACGCAGTATTTT	CASSPSGTGTQYF
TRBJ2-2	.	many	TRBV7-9	TGTGCCAGCAGCTTAGGGCGGACAGATTTGAACACCGGGGAGCTGTTTTTT	CASSLGRTDLNTGELFF
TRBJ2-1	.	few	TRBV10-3	TGTGCCATCAGTGAGGCGGATGCGGGTTACTCCTACAATGAGCAGTTCTTC	CAISEADAGYSYNEQFF
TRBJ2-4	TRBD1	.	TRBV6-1	TGTGCCAGCAGTGACCGGGACAGGGCCAAAAACATTCAGTACTTC	CASSDRDRAKNIQYF
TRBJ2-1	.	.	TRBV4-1	TGCGCCAGCAGCTGGAGTAGGGGGGAGTACAATGAGCAGTTCTTC	CASSWSRGEYNEQFF
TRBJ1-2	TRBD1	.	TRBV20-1	TGCAGTGCTAGAGATCTGGGACAGGGGATAGGCTACACCTTC	CSARDLGQGIGYTF
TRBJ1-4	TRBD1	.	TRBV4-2	TGTGCCAGCAGCTCTCGACAGGGAGGGGAGGAAAAACTGTTTTTT	CASSSRQGGEEKLFF
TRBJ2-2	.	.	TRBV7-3	TGTGCCAGCAGCTACGCCGTTACCACCGGGGAGCTGTTTTTT	CASSYAVTTGELFF
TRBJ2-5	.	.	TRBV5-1	TGCGCCAGCAGCTTACCGGGCCTGAAAGAGACCCAGTACTTC	CASSLPGLKETQYF
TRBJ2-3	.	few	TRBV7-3	TGTGCCAGCAGCTTATCTTTCAGTTCAGATACGCAGTATTTT	CASSLSFSSDTQYF
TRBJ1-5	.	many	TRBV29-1	TGCAGCGTCGGGAACCTTGCGGGTCAGCCCCAGCATTTT	CSVGNLAGQPQHF
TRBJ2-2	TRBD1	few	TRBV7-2	TGTGCCAGCAGCAAAGACAGGGCAGGGACCGGGGAGCTGTTTTTT	CASSKDRAGTGELFF
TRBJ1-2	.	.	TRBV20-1	TGCAGTGCCGGGGGTTCGGGCAACTATGGCTACACCTTC	CSAGGSGNYGYTF
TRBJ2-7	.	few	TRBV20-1	TGCAGTGCTAGAGATCTAGGGTTCGAGCAGTACTTC	CSARDLGFEQYF
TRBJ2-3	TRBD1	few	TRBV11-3	TGTGCCAGCAGCCCAGGGCCCGACAGGGGTCGGGCAGATACGCAGTATTTT	CASSPGPDRGRADTQYF
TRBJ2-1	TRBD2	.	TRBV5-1	TGCTCCAGCAGCTTGGGGGAGGGGGGACTAGCGAACAATGAGCAGTTCTTC	CSSSLGEGGLANNEQFF
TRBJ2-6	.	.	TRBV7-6	TGTGCCAGCAGCCCAGTGGGGGGCGGGGTTGGGGCCAACGTCCTGACTTTC	CASSPVGGGVGANVLTF
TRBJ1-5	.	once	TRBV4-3	TGCGCCAGCAGCCAAGATCAGGGGCGCAATCAGCCCCAGCATTTT	CASSQDQGRNQPQHF
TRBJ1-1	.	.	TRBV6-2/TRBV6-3	TGTGCCAGCATCAGGGGAGGGTACACTGAAGCTTTCTTT	CASIRGGYTEAFF
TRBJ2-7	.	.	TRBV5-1	TGCGCCAGCAGCTTGGAAAGACAGGACGAGCAGTACTTC	CASSLERQDEQYF
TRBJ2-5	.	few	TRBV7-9	TGTGCCAGCAGCTTCAGTAGTTCACAAGAGACCCAGTACTTC	CASSFSSSQETQYF
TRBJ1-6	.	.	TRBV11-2	TGTGCCAGCAGCCTAAGGAGGACACGAGATTCACCCCTCCACTTT	CASSLRRTRDSPLHF
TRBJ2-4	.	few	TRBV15	TGTGCCACCGGGGTTTTAGCCAAAAACATTCAGTACTTC	CATGVLAKNIQYF
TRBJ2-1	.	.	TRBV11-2	TGTGCCAGCAGCTTAGTCCCCGGCGGAGGGAGCTCCTACAATGAGCAGTTCTTC	CASSLVPGGGSSYNEQFF
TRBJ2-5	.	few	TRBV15	TGTGCCACCAGGGCATTCGGGACCCAGTACTTC	CATRAFGTQYF
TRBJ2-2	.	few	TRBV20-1	TGCAGTGCTAGATCGGGCCCGGCCGGGGAGCTGTTTTTT	CSARSGPAGELFF
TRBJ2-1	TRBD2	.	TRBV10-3	TGTGCCACCACCGGGACTAGCGGAATCAATGAGCAGTTCTTC	CATTGTSGINEQFF
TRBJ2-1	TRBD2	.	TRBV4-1	TGCGCCAGCAGCCAGCCGCAGCTAGCGGGGAGAAATGAGCAGTTCTTC	CASSQPQLAGRNEQFF
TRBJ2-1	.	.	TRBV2	TGTGCCAGCAGTCCCCGGGTAGCGACGGGAAATGAGCAGTTCTTC	CASSPRVATGNEQFF
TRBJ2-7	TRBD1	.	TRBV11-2	TGTGCCAGCAACACCGACAGGGCTTATGAGCAGTACTTC	CASNTDRAYEQYF
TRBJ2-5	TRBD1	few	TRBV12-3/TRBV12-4	TGTGCCAGCAGCCAAGGACAGGGGGCGGAGACCCAGTACTTC	CASSQGQGAETQYF
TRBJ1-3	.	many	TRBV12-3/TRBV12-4	TGTGCCAGCAAGGGGTCGGGTGGAAACACCATATATTTT	CASKGSGGNTIYF
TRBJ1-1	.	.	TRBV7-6	TGTGCCAGCAGCCCGAGAGGTGCAGGTTCTATGAACACTGAAGCTTTCTTT	CASSPRGAGSMNTEAFF
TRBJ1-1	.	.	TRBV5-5	TGTGCCAGCAGCTTGGATACAGGAATGAACACTGAAGCTTTCTTT	CASSLDTGMNTEAFF
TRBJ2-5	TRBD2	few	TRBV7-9	TGTGCCAGCAGCTTTCCACTAGGACTAGACGGAGAGACCCAGTACTTC	CASSFPLGLDGETQYF
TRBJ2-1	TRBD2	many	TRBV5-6	TGTGCCAGCAGCACCCCGACTAGCGGGAGCTACAATGAGCAGTTCTTC	CASSTPTSGSYNEQFF
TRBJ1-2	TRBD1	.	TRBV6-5	TGTGCCAGCAGTTACTCGAGTGGACAGGGAATAGGAAGTGGCTACACCTTC	CASSYSSGQGIGSGYTF
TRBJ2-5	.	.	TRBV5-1	TGCGCCAGCAGCGAACAGTACCAAGAGACCCAGTACTTC	CASSEQYQETQYF
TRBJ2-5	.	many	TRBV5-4	TGTGCCAGCAGCCTAAACAGGGAGACCCAGTACTTC	CASSLNRETQYF
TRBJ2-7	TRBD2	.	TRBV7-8	TGTGCCAGCAGCTTAGGTCGGGGAGGGGTTTCCCGGGAGCAGTACTTC	CASSLGRGGVSREQYF
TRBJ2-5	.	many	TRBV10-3	TGTGCCATCAGTGAGGCTAGCGCACAAGAGACCCAGTACTTC	CAISEASAQETQYF
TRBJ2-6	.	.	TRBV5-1	TGCGCCAGCAGCTTGGCCCCAGGGTTGGGGGCCAACGTCCTGACTTTC	CASSLAPGLGANVLTF
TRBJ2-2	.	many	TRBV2	TGTGCCAGCAAAGGGACCGGGAACACCGGGGAGCTGTTTTTT	CASKGTGNTGELFF
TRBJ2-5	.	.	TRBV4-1	TGCGCCAGCAAGGGGGGGCAAGAGACCCAGTACTTC	CASKGGQETQYF
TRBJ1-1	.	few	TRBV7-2	TGTGCCAGCAGCTTAGTTGGGGGGCTGGGCACTGAAGCTTTCTTT	CASSLVGGLGTEAFF
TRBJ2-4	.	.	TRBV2	TGTGCCAGCAGTGAATATCCCGGAGAGAACTTAGCCAAAAACATTCAGTACTTC	CASSEYPGENLAKNIQYF
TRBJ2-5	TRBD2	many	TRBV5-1	TGCGCCAGCAGCTGGCAAGCGGGAGAACAAGAGACCCAGTACTTC	CASSWQAGEQETQYF
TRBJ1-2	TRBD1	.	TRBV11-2	TGTGCCAGCAGCGAGCATATAGGGACAGACTATGGCTACACCTTC	CASSEHIGTDYGYTF
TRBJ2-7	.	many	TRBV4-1	TGCGCCAGCAGCCAAGATTCTTCACGGACCTACGAGCAGTACTTC	CASSQDSSRTYEQYF
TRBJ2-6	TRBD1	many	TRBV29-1	TGCAGCGTTGGGGGCCCGGACAGGGGATCTGGGGCCAACGTCCTGACTTTC	CSVGGPDRGSGANVLTF
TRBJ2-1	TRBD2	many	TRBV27	TGTGCCAGCAGTCTCCCCTATGCGGGAGAATACAATGAGCAGTTCTTC	CASSLPYAGEYNEQFF
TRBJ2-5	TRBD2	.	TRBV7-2	TGTGCCAGCAGCCCGAACATGGGGGGGGGGATGGGAGAGACCCAGTACTTC	CASSPNMGGGMGETQYF
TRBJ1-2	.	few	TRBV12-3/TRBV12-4	TGTGCCAGCAGTCCAGACAGATTAGCTAACTATGGCTACACCTTC	CASSPDRLANYGYTF
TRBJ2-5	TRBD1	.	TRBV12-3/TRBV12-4	TGTGCCAGCAGACCATCGACAGGGAAAGAGACCCAGTACTTC	CASRPSTGKETQYF
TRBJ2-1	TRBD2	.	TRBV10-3	TGTGCCATCAGTGAGCCCGGGACTAGCTCCTACAATGAGCAGTTCTTC	CAISEPGTSSYNEQFF
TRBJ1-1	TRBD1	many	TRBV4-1	TGCGCCAGCAGCCAAGACACACAGGGGGCGCAAAACACTGAAGCTTTCTTT	CASSQDTQGAQNTEAFF
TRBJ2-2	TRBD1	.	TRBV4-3	TGCGCCAGCAGCCAAGGGACAGGGACCCTGAGCGCCGGGGAGCTGTTTTTT	CASSQGTGTLSAGELFF
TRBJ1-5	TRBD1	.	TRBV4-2	TGTGCCAGCAGCCAAGTGTCGACAGGGGATCAGCCCCAGCATTTT	CASSQVSTGDQPQHF
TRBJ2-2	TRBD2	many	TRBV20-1	TGCAGTGCTAGAGACCCGACTAGCGGGAGGGCCGGGGAGCTGTTTTTT	CSARDPTSGRAGELFF